The text below deals with one TCR beta chain. Its target antigen remains unknown. Per-base qualities were not stored, and no clone one base away is much larger. The immunoSEQ Assay was used to sequence TCRbeta CDR3 regions. After extraction, genomic DNA underwent amplification by bias-controlled multiplex PCR, followed by high-throughput sequencing. As for the original processing: To quantify the absolute abundance of each unique TCRbeta CDR3 region, sequences were collapsed and filtered. Usable DNA was measured by amplifying reference genes present in all nucleated cells, and TCRbeta template counts were normalized to that usable DNA to estimate T cell fraction. Repertoire TCRs were annotated as SARS-CoV-2-specific when V gene, CDR3 amino acid sequence and J gene were exactly matched to a known reactive TCR set. MIRA supplied the reference SARS-CoV-2 TCR set, which was filtered for enrichment in COVID-19-positive ImmuneCODE repertoires so that public or cross-reactive TCRs were removed. Based on the MIRA antigens, annotated TCRs were further analysed at the level of specific ORF or position within ORF. Breadth was defined as annotated unique rearrangements over total unique productive rearrangements; depth was the summed frequency of those rearrangements. Group comparisons of TCR breadth used two-sided Wilcoxon rank-sum tests. Sourced from immuneACCESS, this table was stored by TCRdb with only in-frame sequences that have V and J called. A share of the clones is absent; for the studies checked, an unresolved V gene accounts for under half, and the remainder has no known explanation. V and J calls and clone size follow that table, whereas D and trimming were derived from the DNA. The sample table lists 250,000 to 300,000 clones, around 87% of them with a count of one. The top ten hold 2.5% to 3.5% of the sample.

The data derive from a study of Ad26.COV2.S vaccination and SARS-CoV-2 variants (dated by TCRdb to 2020 to 2023). Study-level background: Donors in the vaccine arm were drawn from COV1001, a multicentre, randomized, double-blind, placebo-controlled phase I-IIa trial testing Ad26.COV2.S in healthy adults. Ad26.COV2.S was given intramuscularly at 5x10^10 or 1x10^11 viral particles, as a single shot or as two shots 56 days apart. Sequencing of the TCRbeta repertoire served to evaluate the specificity and breadth of SARS-CoV-2-reactive T cell receptors following Ad26.COV2.S vaccination. A total of 32 samples were included in the TCR-sequenced set, comprising around 19 Ad26.COV2.S vaccine recipients, 5 placebo recipients and 8 SARS-CoV-2 convalescent individuals. Trial participants were randomized into five groups of five: low-dose or high-dose Ad26.COV2.S given once or twice, or placebo on both occasions. Investigators remained blinded to trial group allocation during experiments and outcome assessment.

The treatment or condition label corresponds to: around 19 received Ad26.COV2.S at low or high dose, single or two shots; about 5 received placebo; per-sample allocation not given. For vaccine and placebo recipients, repertoires were sequenced using samples collected on day 63 after the first injection. Cohort 1b enrolled about two dozen adults aged 18-55 years at a single site in Boston, USA, between 29 July and 7 August 2020. Ad26.COV2.S was a replication-incompetent adenovirus type 26 vector that expressed a prefusion-stabilized SARS-CoV-2 spike protein derived from the original Wuhan strain. Results and caveats for the whole study, not just this receptor: According to the authors, total T cell responses may have been underestimated by the TCR breadth and depth analyses. The study was not powered to compare responses between vaccine doses or regimens. Ad26.COV2.S recipients had higher spike-specific TCR breadth than placebo recipients (P = 0.0014). Substantial breadth of spike-specific CD8+ and CD4+ T cell responses was reported after vaccination. Comparable non-spike TCR breadth was observed between vaccine and placebo recipients, consistent with only spike being contained in the vaccine.

The clonotype was recovered from a person aged 18-60 years who received the Ad26.COV2.S COVID-19 vaccine or a placebo. Material: peripheral blood, obtained in a trial of Ad26.COV2.S vaccine versus placebo.

The DNA sequence reads TGCGCCAGCAGGCTACAGGGGGCAACTAATGAAAAACTGTTTTTT. The translation is CASRLQGATNEKLFF. Here the chain combines TRBV5-1 and TRBJ1-4; TRBD1 lines up with 8 middle nucleotides. V trim: 5 bases; J trim: 0 bases; unmatched bases: 3. From a lookup of the germline V gene, CDR1 and CDR2 are SGHRS and YFSETQ. CDR3 length: 15 amino acids, cysteine to phenylalanine. The entry retains the CDR3 DNA only, 45 bases that are in frame from base 1.